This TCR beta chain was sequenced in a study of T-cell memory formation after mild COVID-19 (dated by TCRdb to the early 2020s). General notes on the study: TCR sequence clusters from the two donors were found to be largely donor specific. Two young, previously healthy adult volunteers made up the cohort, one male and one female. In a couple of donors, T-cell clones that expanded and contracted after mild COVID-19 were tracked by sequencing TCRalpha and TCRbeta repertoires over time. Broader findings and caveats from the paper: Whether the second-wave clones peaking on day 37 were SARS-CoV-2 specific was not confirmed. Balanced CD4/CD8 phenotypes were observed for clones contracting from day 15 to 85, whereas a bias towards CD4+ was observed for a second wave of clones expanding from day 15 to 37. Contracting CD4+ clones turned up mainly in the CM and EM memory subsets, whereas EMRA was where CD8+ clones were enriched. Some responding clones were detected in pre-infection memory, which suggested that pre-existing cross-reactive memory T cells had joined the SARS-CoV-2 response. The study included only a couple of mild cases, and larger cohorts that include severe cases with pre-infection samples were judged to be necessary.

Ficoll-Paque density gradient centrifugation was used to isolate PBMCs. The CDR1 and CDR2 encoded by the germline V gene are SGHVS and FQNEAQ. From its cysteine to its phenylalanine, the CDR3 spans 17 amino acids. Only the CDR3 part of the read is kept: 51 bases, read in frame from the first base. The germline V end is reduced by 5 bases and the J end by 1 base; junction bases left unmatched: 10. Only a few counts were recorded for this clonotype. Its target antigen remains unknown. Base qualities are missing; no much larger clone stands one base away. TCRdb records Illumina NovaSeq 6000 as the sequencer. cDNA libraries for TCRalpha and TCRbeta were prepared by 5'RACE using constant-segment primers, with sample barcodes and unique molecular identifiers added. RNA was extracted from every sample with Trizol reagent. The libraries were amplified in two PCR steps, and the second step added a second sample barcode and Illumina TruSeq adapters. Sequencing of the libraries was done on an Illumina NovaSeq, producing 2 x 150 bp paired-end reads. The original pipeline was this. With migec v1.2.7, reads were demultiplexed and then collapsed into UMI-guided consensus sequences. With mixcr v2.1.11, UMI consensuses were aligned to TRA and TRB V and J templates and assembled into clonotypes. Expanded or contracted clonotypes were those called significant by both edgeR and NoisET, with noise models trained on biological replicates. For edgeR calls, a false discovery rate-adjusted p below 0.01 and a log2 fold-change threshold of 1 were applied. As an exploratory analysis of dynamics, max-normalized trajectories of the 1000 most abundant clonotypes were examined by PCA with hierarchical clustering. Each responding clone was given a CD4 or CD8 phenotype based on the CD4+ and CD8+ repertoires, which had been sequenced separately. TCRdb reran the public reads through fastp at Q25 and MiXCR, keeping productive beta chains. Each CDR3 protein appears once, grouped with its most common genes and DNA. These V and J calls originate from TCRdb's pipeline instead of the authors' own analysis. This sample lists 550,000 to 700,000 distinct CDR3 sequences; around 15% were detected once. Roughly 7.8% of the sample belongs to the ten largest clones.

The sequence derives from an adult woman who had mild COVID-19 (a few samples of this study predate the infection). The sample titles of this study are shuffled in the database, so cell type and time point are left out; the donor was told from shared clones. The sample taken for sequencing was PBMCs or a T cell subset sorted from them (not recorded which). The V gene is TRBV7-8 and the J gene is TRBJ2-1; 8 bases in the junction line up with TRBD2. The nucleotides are TGTGCCAGCAGCCCTCACCGACTAGCGCCGTCCTACAATGAGCAGTTCTTC. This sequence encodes CASSPHRLAPSYNEQFF.